This T cell receptor beta chain was captured by sequencing in a study of cytomegalovirus exposure and HLA in healthy donors. About the research overall: Earlier work reported approximately 110 million unique TCR beta sequences from 150 million to 200 million T cells.

With 60 Vbeta and 13 Jbeta primers, the PCR was carried out. The protocol was immunoSEQ multiplex PCR, while the TCRdb copy is restricted to in-frame clones and leaves out a portion. Of roughly 200,000 clones in the sample, roughly 74% were seen once. This CDR3 is built from 14 residues. The V and J ends lost 2 bases and 3 bases respectively, with 8 bases between them. Germline CDR1 and CDR2: SEHNR and FQNEAQ (reference sequence). Study-wide findings and caveats: HLA allele associations emerged for 17,000 or so TCR beta sequences in a later analysis, at 0.05 false discovery rate.

This clone was observed a few times. What it binds is not known. The specimen sequenced was PBMCs. The TCR comes from a woman under 40 in good health and CMV-seropositive. The rearrangement joins TRBV7-9 to TRBJ1-5; TRBD1 is a possible D gene (6 bases). The CDR3: CASSLTGFNQPQHF. The CDR3 coding sequence is TGTGCCAGCAGCTTAACAGGGTTCAATCAGCCCCAGCATTTT.